This T cell receptor (beta chain) was captured in a study of monozygotic twins with inflammatory bowel disease. Study-wide findings and caveats: Support was lacking for any single strong IBD-associated signal or clonotype. Discordant twins showed the same repertoire similarity as concordant twins, possibly from limited power.

The CDR3 sequence is 16 residues long. Germline V gene sequence: CDR1 MNHNS, CDR2 SASEGT. TCRdb reprocessed the 5' RACE reads, with one entry per CDR3 protein and no DNA. The table lists some 450,000 distinct CDR3 sequences. With regard to this clonotype: Its antigen remains unknown.

The chain is built from TRBV6-1 and TRBJ1-5; TCRdb lists TRBD1, though no DNA is available to test this call. The source of this sequence is a human donor with ulcerative colitis or Crohn's disease, or a healthy co-twin of an affected twin (not recorded which). Sample: blood. The CDR3 loop is CASSEKRGTGFQPQHF.